This TCR beta chain was captured in a study of CXCR3-negative and CXCR3-positive naive CD8 T cells. 5' RACE that incorporated UMI labels was used to prepare the TRB cDNA libraries. TCRdb re-called the 5' RACE reads; one entry per CDR3 protein, DNA not given. Recorded here are over 35,000 distinct CDR3 sequences; the top ten clones represent around 2.5%. The CDR3 consists of 14 residues. From germline, CDR1 is SGHRS and CDR2 YFSETQ. The sample was naive CXCR3- CD8+ T cells from blood. Described subset: CD45RO-CCR7+CD27+CD95- naive CD8+ T cells lacking CXCR3 (TNR3-). The origin of this receptor is a human donor in good health. Some clones in this sample may be carry-over from other donors' samples. The chain recombines TRBV5-1 with TRBJ2-4. CDR3 in amino acids: CASSLLGILDIQYF.